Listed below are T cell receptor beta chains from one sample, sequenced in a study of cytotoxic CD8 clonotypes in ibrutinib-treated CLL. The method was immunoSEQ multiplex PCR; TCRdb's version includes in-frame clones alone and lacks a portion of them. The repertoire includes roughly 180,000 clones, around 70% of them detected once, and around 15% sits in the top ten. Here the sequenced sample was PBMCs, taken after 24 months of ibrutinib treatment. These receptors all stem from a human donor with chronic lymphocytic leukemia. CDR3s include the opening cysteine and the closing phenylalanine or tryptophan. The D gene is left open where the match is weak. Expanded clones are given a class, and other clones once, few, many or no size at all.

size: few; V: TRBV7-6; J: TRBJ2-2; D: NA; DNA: TGTGCCAGCAGCCCCCAAACTAGGAACACCGGGGAGCTGTTTTTT; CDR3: CASSPQTRNTGELFF
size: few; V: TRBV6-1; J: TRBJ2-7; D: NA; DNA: TGTGCCAGCAGTGATCGAGACAGGTTATCCTACGAGCAGTACTTC; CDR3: CASSDRDRLSYEQYF
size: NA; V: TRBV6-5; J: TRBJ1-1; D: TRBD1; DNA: TGTGCCAGCAGTCCATCGGGACAGGGGAAAACTGAAGCTTTCTTT; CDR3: CASSPSGQGKTEAFF
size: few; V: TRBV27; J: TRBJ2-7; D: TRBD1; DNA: TGTGCCAGCAGTTCCTGGACAGGGGCGAGAGGCGAGCAGTACTTC; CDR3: CASSSWTGARGEQYF
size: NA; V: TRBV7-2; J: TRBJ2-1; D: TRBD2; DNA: TGTGCCAGCAGCTCTGAACAGCGGGAACCCTACAATGAGCAGTTCTTC; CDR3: CASSSEQREPYNEQFF
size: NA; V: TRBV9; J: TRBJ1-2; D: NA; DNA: TGTGCCAGCAGCGCCGGGATCGCCTATGGCTACACCTTC; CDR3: CASSAGIAYGYTF
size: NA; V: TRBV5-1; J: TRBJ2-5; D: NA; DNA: TGCGCCAGCAGCTTGACGGGAATCCAAGAGACCCAGTACTTC; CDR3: CASSLTGIQETQYF
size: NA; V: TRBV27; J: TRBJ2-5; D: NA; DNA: TGTGCCAGCAGTTTAAGTAAGCTTGCGACCCAGTACTTC; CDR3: CASSLSKLATQYF
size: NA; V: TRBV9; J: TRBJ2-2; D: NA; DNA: TGTGCCAGCAGCGTATCGGCACGGATACCCGGGGAGCTGTTTTTT; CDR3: CASSVSARIPGELFF
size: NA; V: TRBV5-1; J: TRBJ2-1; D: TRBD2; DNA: TGCGCCAGCATGCCCGGGACTAGCGGTAATGAGCAGTTCTTC; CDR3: CASMPGTSGNEQFF
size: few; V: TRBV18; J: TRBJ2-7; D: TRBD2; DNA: TGTGCCAGCTCACTCCCTTTGGGAGGGAGGAGGGAGCAGTACTTC; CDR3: CASSLPLGGRREQYF
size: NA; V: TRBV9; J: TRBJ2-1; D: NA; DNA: TGTGCCAGCAGCGTAGAAGACACCTACAATGAGCAGTTCTTC; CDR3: CASSVEDTYNEQFF
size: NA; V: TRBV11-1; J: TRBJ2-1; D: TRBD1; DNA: TGTGCCAGCAGCTTAGCCGGGACAGCCCTCGGGTACAATGAGCAGTTCTTC; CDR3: CASSLAGTALGYNEQFF
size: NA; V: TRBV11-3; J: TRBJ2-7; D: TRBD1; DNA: TGTGCCAGACCGACAGGGATCTACGAGCAGTACTTC; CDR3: CARPTGIYEQYF
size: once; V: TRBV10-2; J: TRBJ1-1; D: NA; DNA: TGCGCCAGCAGTGAGGGCAGCCACACTGAAGCTTTCTTT; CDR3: CASSEGSHTEAFF
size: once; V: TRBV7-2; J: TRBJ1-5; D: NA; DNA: TGTGCCAGCAGCTCCCCTGGTCGGCAGGTAGGGAATCAGCCCCAGCATTTT; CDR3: CASSSPGRQVGNQPQHF
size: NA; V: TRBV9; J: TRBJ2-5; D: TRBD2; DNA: TGTGCCAGCAGCCCCGGGACTAGCGGGATAGAGACCCAGTACTTC; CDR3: CASSPGTSGIETQYF
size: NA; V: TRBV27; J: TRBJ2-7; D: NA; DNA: TGTGCCAGCAGTTTCGACAGACTAGTGCCTTACGAGCAGTACTTC; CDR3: CASSFDRLVPYEQYF
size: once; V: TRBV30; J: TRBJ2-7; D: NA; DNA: TGTGCCCAGGATCTAGTCACAGGATACGAGCAGTACTTC; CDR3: CAQDLVTGYEQYF
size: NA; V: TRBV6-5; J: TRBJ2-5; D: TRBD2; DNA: TGTGCGGTTTGGGCTAGCGGGACTCAAGAGACCCAGTACTTC; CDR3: CAVWASGTQETQYF
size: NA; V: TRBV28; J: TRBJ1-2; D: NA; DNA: TGTGCCAGCAGTTCAACGGGACACCTCGGCTACACCTTC; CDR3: CASSSTGHLGYTF
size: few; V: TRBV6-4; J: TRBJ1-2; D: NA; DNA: TGTGCCAGCAGTGACAACGGGAAAGGGCAGTACTATGGCTACACCTTC; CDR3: CASSDNGKGQYYGYTF
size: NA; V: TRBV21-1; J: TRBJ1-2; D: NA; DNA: TGTGCCAGCAGACCTCGGCGAGGGGATAACTATGGCTACACCTTC; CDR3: CASRPRRGDNYGYTF
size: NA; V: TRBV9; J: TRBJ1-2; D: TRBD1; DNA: TGTGCCAGCAGCGGACATCCGGGACAGGGATTGATTGGCTACACCTTC; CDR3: CASSGHPGQGLIGYTF
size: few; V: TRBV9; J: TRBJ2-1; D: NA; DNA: TGTGCCAGCAGCGTAGGAGACAGATACAATGAGCAGTTCTTC; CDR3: CASSVGDRYNEQFF
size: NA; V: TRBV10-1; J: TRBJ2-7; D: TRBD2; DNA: TGCGCCAGCAGTGAGTCCCTAGCGGCCTACGAGCAGTACTTC; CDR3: CASSESLAAYEQYF
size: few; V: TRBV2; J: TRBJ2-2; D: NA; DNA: TGTGCCAGCACCCGACTACTGAACACCGGGGAGCTGTTTTTT; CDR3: CASTRLLNTGELFF
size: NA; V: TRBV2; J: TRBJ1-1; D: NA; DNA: TGTGCCAGCCTTAGGCCGTTCACTGAAGCTTTCTTT; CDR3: CASLRPFTEAFF
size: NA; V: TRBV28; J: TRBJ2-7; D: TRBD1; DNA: TGTGCCAGCAGCCCCCCCGGACAGGGTCTTTGGGAGCAGTACTTC; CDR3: CASSPPGQGLWEQYF
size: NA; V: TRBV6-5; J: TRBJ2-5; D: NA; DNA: TGTGCCAGCGGGCAGGGGCTCCAAGAGACCCAGTACTTC; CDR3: CASGQGLQETQYF
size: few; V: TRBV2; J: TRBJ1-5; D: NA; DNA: TGTGCCAGCAGTGGAGTGGGGCCCCAGCATTTT; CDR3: CASSGVGPQHF
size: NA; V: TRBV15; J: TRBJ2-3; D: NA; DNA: TGTGCCACCAGCAGAGGGGGAAGGGATACGCAGTATTTT; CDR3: CATSRGGRDTQYF
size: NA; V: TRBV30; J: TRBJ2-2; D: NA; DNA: TGTGCCGGCATTGGAAACACCGGGGAGCTGTTTTTT; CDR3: CAGIGNTGELFF
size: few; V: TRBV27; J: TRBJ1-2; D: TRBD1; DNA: TGTGCCAGCAGGATGACAGGGGGTGCTGGCTACACCTTC; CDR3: CASRMTGGAGYTF
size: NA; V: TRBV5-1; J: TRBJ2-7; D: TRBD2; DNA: TGCGCCAGCAGCCCCGGACTAGCGGGAGGGCCTTACGAGCAGTACTTC; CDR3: CASSPGLAGGPYEQYF
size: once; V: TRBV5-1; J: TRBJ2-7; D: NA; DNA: TGCGCCAGCAGCTTTAGACAGTCCCACTCCTACGAGCAGTACTTC; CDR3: CASSFRQSHSYEQYF
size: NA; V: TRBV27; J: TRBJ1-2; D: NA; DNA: TGTGCCAGCAGTTTATCGCAATTTCCCGGGTCCCTATATGGCTACACCTTC; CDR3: CASSLSQFPGSLYGYTF
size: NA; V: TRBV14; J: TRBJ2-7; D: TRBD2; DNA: TGTGCCAGCAGCCACCTAGCGGGAGTGTTCTACGAGCAGTACTTC; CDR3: CASSHLAGVFYEQYF
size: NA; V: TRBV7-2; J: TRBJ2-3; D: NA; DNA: TGTGCCAGCAGCTTTAGGAAGGGAACAGATACGCAGTATTTT; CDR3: CASSFRKGTDTQYF
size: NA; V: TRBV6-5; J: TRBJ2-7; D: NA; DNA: TGTGCCAGCAGTCACCAGCGAGCCGAGCAGTACTTC; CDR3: CASSHQRAEQYF
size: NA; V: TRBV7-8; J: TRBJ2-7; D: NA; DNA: TGTGCCAGCAGCTTATCTTTAGCAGGAGGTTCGTACGAGCAGTACTTC; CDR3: CASSLSLAGGSYEQYF
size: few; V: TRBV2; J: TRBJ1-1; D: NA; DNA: TGTGCCAGCAGTGACCCAGGGGAAGAAGCTTTCTTT; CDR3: CASSDPGEEAFF
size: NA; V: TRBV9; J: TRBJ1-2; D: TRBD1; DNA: TGTGCCAGCAGCGGTTCCCAGGGGGGATTCGGCTATGGCTACACCTTC; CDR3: CASSGSQGGFGYGYTF
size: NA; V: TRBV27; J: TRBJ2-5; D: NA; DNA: TGTGCCAGCAGTTTTCGCAGGGTTGGAAAGACCCAGTACTTC; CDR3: CASSFRRVGKTQYF